A selection of T cell receptor beta chains follows, all from one sample in a study of Graves' ophthalmopathy and Graves' hyperthyroidism. TCRdb reanalysed the multiplex PCR reads using MiXCR and keeps one entry per CDR3 protein. The sample lists hundreds of thousands of distinct CDR3 sequences; about 38% were seen once. Input material: peripheral blood. These receptors were taken from an adult man with Graves' ophthalmopathy. CDR3s include the opening cysteine and the closing phenylalanine or tryptophan.

V gene	J gene	CDR3 protein
TRBV11-2	TRBJ1-1	CASHRGTPRTEAFF
TRBV11-2	TRBJ2-7	CASSGGQYSYEQYF
TRBV11-1	TRBJ2-5	CASHGAGMVMETQYF
TRBV15	TRBJ1-3	CATSSVAWSGNTIYF
TRBV20-1	TRBJ1-2	CSARDLDSNYGYTF
TRBV5-1	TRBJ1-5	CASSLEGGRNQPQHF
TRBV7-2	TRBJ1-6	CASTPSTGRTYSPLHF
TRBV12-3/TRBV12-4	TRBJ1-2	CASKQGTNYGYTF
TRBV6-2/TRBV6-3	TRBJ2-7	CASSYFGTASYEQYF
TRBV10-3	TRBJ1-1	CAITPGSTEAFF
TRBV5-6	TRBJ1-5	CASSLKEGQPQHF
TRBV5-1	TRBJ1-3	CASSPGGVSENTIYF
TRBV29-1	TRBJ1-1	CSARGGPMNTEAFF
TRBV7-9	TRBJ2-7	CAGSEIGGGSYEQYF
TRBV20-1	TRBJ1-1	CSAWQQNTEAFF
TRBV19	TRBJ2-6	CASRRLAGANVLTF
TRBV12-3/TRBV12-4	TRBJ2-3	CASRSIAGAQYF
TRBV29-1	TRBJ1-2	CSPGTGFGYTF
TRBV20-1	TRBJ1-2	CSTRVVPDYGYTF
TRBV2	TRBJ1-1	CASRDREDTEAFF
TRBV19	TRBJ2-2	CACDRGTGELFF
TRBV14	TRBJ1-4	CASSQDRGPKLFF
TRBV10-3	TRBJ1-1	CAITGDPMNTEAFF
TRBV4-3	TRBJ2-5	CASSQARDFQETQYF